This T cell receptor beta chain emerged from a study of blood T cell repertoires in COVID-19. In the original workflow: From reference gene primer amplification, estimates of nucleated cell counts were derived. Sequencing was performed with immunoSEQ multiplex PCR; in TCRdb, only in-frame clones are kept and a portion is missing. That table supplies the V and J calls and clone size; D and trimming were determined from the DNA. The sample holds tens of thousands of clones; 86% are singletons and the top ten take 22%. Germline CDR1 reads MGHDK; CDR2 reads SYGVNS. V lost 2 bases, J lost 10 bases, and 11 bases lay in between. The CDR3 is 12 amino acids.

The TCR comes from a woman older than 75 in a cohort sampled during active or convalescent COVID-19. Sequenced: peripheral blood. The chain uses TRBV25-1 and TRBJ1-1, with D perhaps TRBD1 (6 bases). The CDR3 loop is CASSETGMRAFF. The CDR3 nucleotides are TGTGCCAGCAGTGAAACAGGGATGCGAGCTTTCTTT.